The 11 T cell receptor beta chains in this list originate from one sample, sequenced in a study of blood T cell repertoires in COVID-19. Sequencing used immunoSEQ multiplex PCR; TCRdb keeps in-frame clones, though not all of them. The sample carries roughly 200,000 clones, around 82% recorded once. The sample was PBMCs or T cells enriched from blood (not recorded which). These receptor sequences come from a woman in her sixties with acute COVID-19.

The CDR3 coding sequence is TGCGCCAGCAGCATGACACCCTACGAGCAGTACTTC. This encodes CASSMTPYEQYF. V usage is TRBV5-1 and J usage is TRBJ2-7; no clear D. The CDR3 has 12 residues. V lost 4 bases and J lost 2, with 7 bases in between. Looked up from germline, CDR1 is SGHRS and CDR2 is YFSETQ.

This clone was seen just once. The chain employs TRBV29-1 and TRBJ2-3; 10 positions match TRBD2. CDR3 length equals 12 residues. Germline V gene data show CDR1 as SQVTM and CDR2 as ANQGSEA. CDR3 DNA sequence: TGCAGTAAGCGGGAGGGCCCCGATACGCAGTATTTT. Translation gives CSKREGPDTQYF.

This clone was observed a handful of times. V usage is TRBV29-1 and J usage is TRBJ2-7; D remains unclear. This CDR3 has 14 amino acids. CDR1 and CDR2 (germline): SQVTM, ANQGSEA. V lost 7 bases and J 2 bases, leaving 18 bases between the germline ends. The CDR3 loop is CSAVSARSTYEQYF. DNA for the CDR3: TGCAGCGCCGTTAGTGCTAGATCAACCTACGAGCAGTACTTC.

The genes are TRBV30 and TRBJ2-2, with 7 bases lining up with TRBD2. The CDR3 totals 14 residues. With V trimmed by 5 bases and J by 0 bases, 3 bases remained unmatched. Germline CDR1 reads GTSNPN; CDR2 reads SVGIG (reference sequence). The CDR3 DNA reads TGTGCCTGGCCGGGAGGCCCGAACACCGGGGAGCTGTTTTTT. Amino acid sequence: CAWPGGPNTGELFF.

The rearrangement uses TRBV24-1 and TRBJ1-1; 9 bases are a match to TRBD1. V lost 2 bases, J lost 10 bases, and 10 bases stayed unmatched. The length of the CDR3 is 15 residues. Germline CDR1 reads KGHDR; CDR2 reads SFDVKD. The CDR3 sequence: CATSDSTGTGFRAFF. The CDR3 DNA is TGTGCCACCAGTGATTCGACCGGGACAGGGTTTCGAGCTTTCTTT.

The gene calls are TRBV10-3 and TRBJ1-3; the D gene is possibly TRBD1 (5 bases). CDR1 and CDR2 from the germline V gene are ENHRY and SYGVKD. The V gene lost 6 bases and the J gene lost 0 bases, with 9 bases spanning the gap. The CDR3 is made up of 14 amino acids. In nucleotides, the CDR3 is TGTGCCATCAGAACAGGATACTCTGGAAACACCATATATTTT. This encodes CAIRTGYSGNTIYF.

In this sample, this clone turned up once. V and J are TRBV3-1 (or the pseudogene TRBV3-2) and TRBJ1-2; TRBD1 matches 9 bases. V trimming: 7 bases; J trimming: 8 bases; junction bases outside the gene matches: 5. The CDR3 runs 12 residues. Per the germline V gene, CDR1 is LGHDT and CDR2 is YNNKEL (reference sequence). CDR3 DNA: TGTGCCAGCACACAGGGGGCTAGGGGCTACACCTTC. Encoded protein: CASTQGARGYTF.

This chain connects TRBV5-5 to TRBJ1-5, with D hard to call. V shed 4 bases and J shed 5 bases, with 10 bases lying between them. CDR3 size: 13 residues. Germline CDR1 and CDR2: SGHKS and YYEKEE (reference sequence). This CDR3 is CASSGVLYQPQHF. The CDR3 DNA reads TGTGCCAGCAGCGGAGTCCTATATCAGCCCCAGCATTTT.

The rearrangement links TRBV5-1 to TRBJ2-7, with D maybe TRBD2 (5 bases). V shed 1 base and J shed 7 bases, with 15 bases lying between them. From germline, CDR1 is SGHRS and CDR2 YFSETQ. This CDR3 is 14 amino acids long. The CDR3 reads CASSLSVGEREQYV. The CDR3, as DNA: TGCGCCAGCAGCTTGAGTGTCGGGGAGCGGGAGCAGTACGTC.

The chain joins TRBV24-1 to TRBJ1-2; D unclear. Trimming shortened V by 5 bases and J by 6 bases, and 9 bases separated the two germline ends. CDR1 and CDR2 (germline): KGHDR, SFDVKD. This CDR3 region has 12 residues. The DNA for the CDR3 is TGTGCCACCAGTGGAGGTCGGGATGGCTACACCTTC. Translation gives CATSGGRDGYTF.

This chain links TRBV25-1 with TRBJ1-2; 7 nucleotides line up with TRBD1. Germline V gene data show CDR1 as MGHDK and CDR2 as SYGVNS. Losses at the gene ends were 2 bases for V and 8 bases for J; bases not matched to a gene: 5. The CDR3 is made up of 13 amino acids. This CDR3 reads CASSEGGQRGYTF. The DNA for the CDR3 is TGTGCCAGCAGTGAAGGGGGACAGCGAGGCTACACCTTC.